This T cell receptor beta chain was identified in a study of blood T cell repertoires in COVID-19. Sequencing was performed with immunoSEQ multiplex PCR; in TCRdb, only in-frame clones are kept and a portion is missing. The profile shows around 72,000 clones, around 84% of them singletons. The CDR3 extends over 17 amino acids. The V and J ends lost 1 base and 7 bases respectively, with 23 bases between them. Germline values: CDR1 LGHNA, CDR2 YNFKEQ. The sample comprised peripheral blood. The receptor comes from a man between 70 and 80 years old with active or convalescent COVID-19. The chain employs TRBV4-2 and TRBJ2-7; a weak D match, TRBD1 (6 bases). CDR3 amino acids: CASSQGGLRGRFGEQYF. CDR3 coding DNA: TGTGCCAGCAGCCAAGGGGGGCTTAGGGGTCGTTTCGGGGAGCAGTACTTC.